The entry that follows covers one TCR beta chain sequence. The antigen remains undetermined. The table came from immunoSEQ multiplex PCR; TCRdb's copy has only in-frame clones and leaves some out. Among some 97,000 clones listed, around 87% were seen once. The length of the CDR3 is 17 residues. Trimming cost V 1 base and J 7 bases; bases outside gene matches: 9. Germline assignment: CDR1 SGHVS and CDR2 FNYEAQ. These data originate in a study of T cell responses to AZD1222 COVID-19 vaccine. Study findings and constraints: Spike-spanning, vaccine-associated CD4 TCRs were dominant at 160-218 and 743-854.

This clonotype was obtained from an adult in good health. Sequenced here: peripheral blood, sampled on day 0 of MenACWY control vaccination. V is TRBV7-6 and J is TRBJ2-2; 10 nucleotides line up with TRBD2. For the CDR3, the DNA is TGTGCCAGCAGCTTAGAAGCTAGCGGGAGATCGATCGGGGAGCTGTTTTTT. It codes for CASSLEASGRSIGELFF.